The 14 T cell receptor beta chains presented below share a single source sample, sequenced in a study of T cell repertoires in cytomegalovirus infection. These TCRs are of unknown antigen specificity. MiXCR, applied by TCRdb to the reads, yields one record per CDR3 protein. The sample shows about 890,000 distinct CDR3 sequences, less than 40% of them seen only once. The sample in question was cultured CD8+ T cells from PBMCs, obtained from culture after CMV antigen stimulation. The receptor source for this set is a human donor in good health (CMV status not recorded). Some clones in this sample may be carry-over from other donors' samples.

This clonotype has a handful of counts. The chain carries TRBV12-3 or TRBV12-4 and TRBJ2-3, with D possibly called TRBD1 or TRBD2 (5 bases each). V was pared by 7 bases and J by 0 bases, with 17 bases between. The CDR3 runs to 16 residues. CDR3 in amino acids: CASNLPGTTSTDTQYF. In DNA form, the CDR3 reads TGTGCCAGCAATCTTCCCGGGACGACTAGCACAGATACGCAGTATTTT.

The chain employs TRBV3-1 and TRBJ2-2; D is ambiguous. The V gene's germline CDR1 is LGHDT and CDR2 YNNKEL (reference sequence). The V end was cut by 5 bases, the J end by 5 bases, with 18 bases between. There are 16 residues in the CDR3. CDR3 region: CASSAPDREWTGELFF. DNA for the CDR3: TGTGCCAGCAGCGCCCCAGACCGAGAGTGGACCGGGGAGCTGTTTTTT.

V gene TRBV28 combines with J gene TRBJ2-1; 7 bases are a match to TRBD2. V lost 2 bases to trimming and J lost 2 bases; unmatched junction nucleotides: 3. From germline, CDR1 is MDHEN and CDR2 SYDVKM. The CDR3 is made up of 15 amino acids. The CDR3 nucleotides read TGTGCCAGCAGTTTAGCGGGGGTGGCCTACAATGAGCAGTTCTTC. Translating gives CASSLAGVAYNEQFF.

V and J are TRBV12-3 or TRBV12-4 and TRBJ2-7; D not resolved. The length of the CDR3 is 14 residues. The germline V and J ends were trimmed by 0 bases and 2 bases, with 8 bases remaining between them. The CDR3 is CASSLAPSPYEQYF. CDR3 DNA sequence: TGTGCCAGCAGTTTAGCCCCCTCCCCCTACGAGCAGTACTTC.

This clonotype was observed many times. The J gene is TRBJ1-1, the V gene TRBV27; the D gene is possibly TRBD1 (5 bases). V was clipped by 10 bases and J by 1 base, with 7 bases between them. The CDR3 is 11 amino acids. Germline CDR1 and CDR2: MNHEY and SMNVEV (reference sequence). This chain's CDR3 is CATQGNTEAFF. In DNA form, the CDR3 reads TGTGCCACCCAGGGGAACACTGAAGCTTTCTTT.

Ten or more counts support this clonotype. V and J are TRBV7-9 and TRBJ1-1, with no clear D. The germline V and J ends were trimmed by 2 bases and 3 bases, with 13 bases remaining between them. This CDR3 is 15 amino acids long. Germline V gives CDR1 SEHNR, CDR2 FQNEAQ (reference sequence). CDR3 sequence: CASSLNPRFDTEAFF. As DNA, the CDR3 is TGTGCCAGCAGCTTAAACCCAAGGTTCGACACTGAAGCTTTCTTT.

This chain connects TRBV7-6 to TRBJ2-7; no definite D call. Germline-derived CDR1 and CDR2 are SGHVS and FNYEAQ. The V and J ends lost 5 bases and 4 bases respectively, with 9 bases between them. This CDR3 has 12 residues. The CDR3 DNA sequence: TGTGCCAGCAGCCCAGAAGCGTACGAGCAGTACTTC. Translated, it gives CASSPEAYEQYF.

Regarding this clonotype: A clone one base away is much larger, so this may be a read error. The chain employs TRBV6-2 or TRBV6-3 and TRBJ2-3; D perhaps matches TRBD1 (6 bases). Germline CDR1 MNHEY, CDR2 SVGEGT. The V end lost 2 bases, the J end lost 1 base, and 25 bases lay between the germline ends. CDR3 size: 20 residues. The chain's CDR3 is CASSYERNSRGKTRTDTQYF. CDR3 DNA: TGTGCCAGCAGTTACGAGAGGAATAGCAGGGGAAAGACCCGCACAGATACGCAGTATTTT.

The rearrangement uses TRBV9 and TRBJ1-5; D unresolved. This CDR3 spans 15 amino acids. Germline lookup yields CDR1 SGDLS and CDR2 YYNGEE. Trimming stripped 4 bases from V and 1 base from J, with 12 bases between. The CDR3 loop is CASSPAGSSNQPQHF. The CDR3 bases are TGTGCCAGCAGCCCCGCCGGGTCGAGCAATCAGCCCCAGCATTTT.

The chain joins TRBV19 to TRBJ2-6, with D possibly being TRBD2 (6 bases). The V end was cut by 7 bases, the J end by 2 bases, with 18 bases between. The CDR3 contains 17 residues. Germline assignment: CDR1 LNHDA and CDR2 SQIVND (reference sequence). The CDR3: CASNPDPSGAGANVLTF. The CDR3, as DNA: TGTGCCAGTAATCCCGACCCCTCGGGGGCTGGGGCCAACGTCCTGACTTTC. Combining the CDR3 with reference TRBV19 and TRBJ2-6 gives the whole variable domain DGGITQSPKYLFRKEGQNVTLSCEQNLNHDAMYWYRQDPGQGLRLIYYSQIVNDFQKGDIAEGYSVSREKKESFPLTVTSAQKNPTAFYLCASNPDPSGAGANVLTFGAGSRLTVL.

In this sample, this clonotype turned up a few times. The chain uses TRBV11-1 and TRBJ1-4; the D is unclear. Trimming removed 5 bases from V and 0 bases from J, with 10 bases in between. Germline V gene data show CDR1 as SGHAT and CDR2 as FQDESV (reference sequence). The CDR3 runs 15 residues. CDR3 DNA sequence: TGTGCCAGCAGCCGTAGCAGAGCAACTAATGAAAAACTGTTTTTT. Translating it yields CASSRSRATNEKLFF.

This chain connects TRBV27 to TRBJ1-2; 9 bases line up with TRBD1. V lost 1 base and J lost 4; bases outside the gene matches: 7. The CDR3 runs 16 residues. Germline CDR1 and CDR2: MNHEY and SMNVEV (reference sequence). The CDR3 sequence is CASSLWTGDGPYGYTF. The CDR3 nucleotides are TGTGCCAGCAGTTTATGGACAGGGGACGGGCCCTATGGCTACACCTTC.

This clonotype was recorded only once. This may come from a read error, since a much larger clone is one base off. The J gene is TRBJ1-1, the V gene TRBV7-8; the D is unclear. This CDR3 region has 15 residues. CDR1 is SGHVS, CDR2 FQNEAQ, per germline. The ends were cut back, 1 base at V and 2 bases at J, with 11 bases in the middle. The CDR3 loop is CASSLDWALNTEAFF. The DNA for the CDR3 is TGTGCCAGCAGCTTAGACTGGGCGTTAAACACTGAAGCTTTCTTT.

In the case of this clonotype: A much larger clonotype is one base distant, so this may be a read error. The CDR3 reads CASSYGQLIEAFF. CDR3 sequence (DNA): TGTGCCAGCAGTTATGGACAGCTTATTGAAGCTTTCTTT. This sequence joins TRBV7-2 and TRBJ1-1, with a possible D match to TRBD1 (6 bases). The length of the CDR3 is 13 residues. V lost 6 bases to trimming and J lost 7 bases, with 15 bases between them. Germline V gene lookup returns CDR1 SGHTA and CDR2 FQGNSA.